Listed below are T cell receptor beta chains from one sample, sequenced in a study of T cell repertoires in cytomegalovirus infection. Via MiXCR, TCRdb re-called the reads, giving one row per CDR3 protein. The sample lists about 190,000 distinct CDR3 sequences, 8% to 10% occurring once. The sample taken for sequencing was PBMCs. The receptors were gathered from a human donor in good health (CMV status not recorded). Some clones in this sample may be carry-over from other donors' samples. Each CDR3 is given with its conserved first and last residue. The D gene is left open where the match is weak. Only some rows state a clone size, as once, few, many or a class for expanded clones.

TRBV12-5,16,many,TRBJ1-1,.,CASGLVTGRMNTEAFF,TGTGCTAGTGGTTTGGTCACAGGGAGAATGAACACTGAAGCTTTCTTT
TRBV4-2,15,.,TRBJ2-7,.,CASSQESRGFYEQYF,TGTGCCAGCAGCCAAGAGTCCAGGGGATTCTACGAGCAGTACTTC
TRBV7-2,15,many,TRBJ2-2,TRBD2,CASRTSGSFTGELFF,TGTGCCAGCAGAACTAGCGGGAGCTTCACCGGGGAGCTGTTTTTT
TRBV7-2,14,many,TRBJ2-3,TRBD1,CASSFRQGPDTQYF,TGTGCCAGCAGCTTTAGACAGGGCCCAGATACGCAGTATTTT
TRBV28,15,many,TRBJ2-3,TRBD2,CASTPGGEWTDTQYF,TGTGCCAGCACCCCTGGGGGGGAGTGGACAGATACGCAGTATTTT
TRBV19,13,few,TRBJ1-1,.,CASNDRIGTEAFF,TGTGCCAGTAATGATAGAATTGGGACTGAAGCTTTCTTT
TRBV7-3,15,many,TRBJ1-1,TRBD1,CASRAQGLVTPEAFF,TGTGCCAGCAGGGCACAGGGGCTGGTGACCCCTGAAGCTTTCTTT
TRBV28,12,few,TRBJ1-1,.,CASYRVNTEAFF,TGTGCCAGCTACAGGGTGAACACTGAAGCTTTCTTT
TRBV6-2/TRBV6-3,15,many,TRBJ1-2,.,CASSYSMLANYGYTF,TGTGCCAGCAGTTACTCGATGCTGGCTAACTATGGCTACACCTTC
TRBV7-2,13,many,TRBJ1-2,.,CASSLGVRNGYTF,TGTGCCAGCAGCTTGGGGGTGCGAAATGGCTACACCTTC
TRBV10-3,13,many,TRBJ2-5,TRBD2,CAIAGTSGETQYF,TGTGCCATCGCCGGGACTAGCGGAGAGACCCAGTACTTC
TRBV7-2,16,many,TRBJ2-5,TRBD2,CASSLSISGGQETQYF,TGTGCCAGCAGCTTATCGATTTCGGGGGGCCAAGAGACCCAGTACTTC
TRBV7-2,15,many,TRBJ1-2,.,CASSQQVTKNYGYTF,TGTGCCAGCAGCCAACAGGTTACCAAAAACTATGGCTACACCTTC
TRBV5-1,17,many,TRBJ1-1,.,CASSLQTVARVGTEAFF,TGCGCCAGCAGCTTGCAAACAGTGGCCAGAGTAGGGACTGAAGCTTTCTTT
TRBV19,17,many,TRBJ2-2,.,CASSMGKGQSYTGELFF,TGTGCCAGTAGTATGGGGAAAGGACAGAGCTACACCGGGGAGCTGTTTTTT
TRBV5-5,13,.,TRBJ2-3,.,CASSPVSTDTQYF,TGTGCCAGCAGTCCTGTTAGCACAGATACGCAGTATTTT
TRBV6-1,13,many,TRBJ2-1,.,CASGGRGLGEQFF,TGTGCCAGCGGGGGCAGGGGACTGGGGGAGCAGTTCTTC
TRBV28,16,many,TRBJ2-6,TRBD2,CASRREGISGANVLTF,TGTGCCAGCAGGAGGGAGGGCATCTCTGGGGCCAACGTCCTGACTTTC